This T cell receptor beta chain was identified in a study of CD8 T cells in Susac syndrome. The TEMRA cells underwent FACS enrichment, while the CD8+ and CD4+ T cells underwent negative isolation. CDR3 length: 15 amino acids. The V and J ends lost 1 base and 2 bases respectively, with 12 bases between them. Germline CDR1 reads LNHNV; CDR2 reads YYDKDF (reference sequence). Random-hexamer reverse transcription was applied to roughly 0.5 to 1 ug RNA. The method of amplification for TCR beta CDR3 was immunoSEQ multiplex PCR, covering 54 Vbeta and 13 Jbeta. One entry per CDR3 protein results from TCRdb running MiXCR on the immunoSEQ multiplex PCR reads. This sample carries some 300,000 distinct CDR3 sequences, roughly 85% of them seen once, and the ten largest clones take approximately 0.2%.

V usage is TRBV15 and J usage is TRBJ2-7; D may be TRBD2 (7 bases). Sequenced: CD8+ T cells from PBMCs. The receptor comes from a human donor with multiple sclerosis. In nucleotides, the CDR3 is TGTGCCACCAGCAGAGGAAGGGGGGGGACCTACGAGCAGTACTTC. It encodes CATSRGRGGTYEQYF. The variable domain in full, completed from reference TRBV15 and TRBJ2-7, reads DAMVIQNPRYQVTQFGKPVTLSCSQTLNHNVMYWYQQKSSQAPKLLFHYYDKDFNNEADTPDNFQSRRPNTSFCFLDIRSPGLGDTAMYLCATSRGRGGTYEQYFGPGTRLTVT.